The T cell receptor beta chain described here comes from a study of graft-versus-host responses after intestinal transplantation. Study as a whole: Among the recipients, all got anti-thymocyte globulin induction and then tacrolimus and steroids for around three years.

The table came from immunoSEQ multiplex PCR; TCRdb's copy has only in-frame clones and leaves some out. Here the sample spans about 100,000 clones, about 90% being singletons. Findings and limits, study-wide: The study found high graft-versus-host to host-versus-graft clonal ratios in allografts of patients with graft-donor T cell macrochimerism.

Worth noting for this clone: Its specificity is not known.

The CDR3 runs to 14 residues. V lost 6 bases and J lost 2; bases outside the gene matches: 6. Germline CDR1 and CDR2: SNHLY and FYNNEI. The sequence came from a human donor who was the organ donor for an intestinal transplant. This sample comprised unstimulated CD4+ T cells sorted from spleen or lymph node cells, obtained before transplant. V and J are TRBV2 and TRBJ2-7; TRBD1 aligns across 8 bases. The CDR3 DNA reads as TGTGCCAGCAGGGAACAGGGGGGCCCCTACGAGCAGTACTTC. Protein product: CASREQGGPYEQYF.